The T cell receptor beta chain under discussion was sequenced for a study of T cell responses to AZD1222 COVID-19 vaccine. Measured with immunoSEQ multiplex PCR; TCRdb has only the in-frame clones, and not every one. The data hold some 87,000 clones, with around nine tenths observed a single time. This TCR was sampled from an adult in good health. The starting material was peripheral blood, obtained on day 0 of MenACWY control vaccination.

The CDR3 reads CASAITGDYGYTF. CDR3 bases: TGTGCCAGCGCGATAACAGGGGACTATGGCTACACCTTC. The chain joins TRBV27 to TRBJ1-2; 7 nucleotides line up with TRBD1. This CDR3 has 13 residues. Germline CDR1 MNHEY, CDR2 SMNVEV (reference sequence). V shed 8 bases and J 3 bases; nucleotides not matched to a gene: 6.